One T cell receptor (beta chain) is described in this entry. The method was immunoSEQ multiplex PCR; TCRdb's version includes in-frame clones alone and lacks a portion of them. The sample has 130,000 or so clones; around four fifths are singletons. These data are taken from a study of blood T cell repertoires in COVID-19. The CDR3 extends over 14 amino acids. Germline CDR1 MNHEY, CDR2 SMNVEV (reference sequence). With 4 bases clipped from V and 5 bases from J, the junction kept 4 bases outside the gene matches. The chain joins TRBV27 to TRBJ2-1; TRBD2 aligns across 8 bases. Sample: peripheral blood. This clonotype was sampled from an elderly man with active or convalescent COVID-19. The CDR3, as DNA: TGTGCCAGCAGTTCCGGGGGGGCCAACAATGAGCAGTTCTTC. It specifies CASSSGGANNEQFF.